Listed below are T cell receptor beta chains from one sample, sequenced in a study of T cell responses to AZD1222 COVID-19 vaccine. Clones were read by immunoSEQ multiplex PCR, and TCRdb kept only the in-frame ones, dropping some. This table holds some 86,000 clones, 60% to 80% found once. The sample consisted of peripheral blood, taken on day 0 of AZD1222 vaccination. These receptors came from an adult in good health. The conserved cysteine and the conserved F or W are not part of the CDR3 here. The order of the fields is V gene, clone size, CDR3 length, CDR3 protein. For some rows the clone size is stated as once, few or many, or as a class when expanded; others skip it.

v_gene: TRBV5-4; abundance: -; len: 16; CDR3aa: ASSTYWPTGDSNQPQH
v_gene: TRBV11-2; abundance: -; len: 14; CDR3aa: ASKLLAGGTGGEQF
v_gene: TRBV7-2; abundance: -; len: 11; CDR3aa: ASSLAGWAEQY
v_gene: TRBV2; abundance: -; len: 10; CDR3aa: ASTREDGELF
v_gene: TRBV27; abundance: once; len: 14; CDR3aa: ASSASGTGSSYEQY
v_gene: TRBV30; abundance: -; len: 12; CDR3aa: AWSEAGGPGTQY
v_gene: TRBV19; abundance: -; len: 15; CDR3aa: ASSISGTKGPYNEQF
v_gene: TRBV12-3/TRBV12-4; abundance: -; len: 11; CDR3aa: ASTRDNTDTQY
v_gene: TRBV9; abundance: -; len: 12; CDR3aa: ASSTGLDGETQY
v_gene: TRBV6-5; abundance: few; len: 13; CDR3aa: ASSFSGLAGAGQF
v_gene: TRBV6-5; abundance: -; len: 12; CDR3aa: ASSPGGDTDTQY
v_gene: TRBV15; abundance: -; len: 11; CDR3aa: ATRIWQNTEAF
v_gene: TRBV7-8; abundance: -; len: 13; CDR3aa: ASSFLGYSNQPQH
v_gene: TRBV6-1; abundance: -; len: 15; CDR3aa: ASSEDGPGATYNEQF
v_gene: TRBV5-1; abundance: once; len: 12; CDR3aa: ASSLDPGGYEQY
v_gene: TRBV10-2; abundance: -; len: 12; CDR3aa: ASRDLYEGDTQY
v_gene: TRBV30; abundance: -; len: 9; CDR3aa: AWSLDTEAF
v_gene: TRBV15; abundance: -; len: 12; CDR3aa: ATSRRTGRTEAF
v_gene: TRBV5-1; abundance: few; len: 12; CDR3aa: ASSLESVNYGYT
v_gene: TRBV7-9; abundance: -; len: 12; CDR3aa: ASSLGAATGELF
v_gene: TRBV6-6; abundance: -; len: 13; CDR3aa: ASSYRDRGGTEAF
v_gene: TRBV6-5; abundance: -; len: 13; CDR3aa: ALTRGDVANTEAF
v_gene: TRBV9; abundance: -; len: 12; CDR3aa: ASSPTGAYEKLF
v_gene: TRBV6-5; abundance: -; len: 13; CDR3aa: ASRRQGGSNQPQH
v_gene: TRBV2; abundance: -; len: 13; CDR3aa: ASRTPFQSGETQY